These 18 T cell receptor beta chains came from one sample sequenced in a study of blood T cell repertoires in COVID-19. TCRdb keeps only in-frame clones here, not all; method: immunoSEQ multiplex PCR. The sample shows around 180,000 clones, around 88% of them seen only once. Specimen: peripheral blood. Source of these receptors: a young woman with acute or convalescent COVID-19.

This sequence joins TRBV19 and TRBJ2-1, with D unresolved. The ends were cut back, 7 bases at V and 3 bases at J, with 10 bases in the middle. In germline, CDR1 is LNHDA, CDR2 SQIVND (reference sequence). The CDR3 runs 13 residues. In DNA, the CDR3 is TGTGCCAGTAAAGAGGAGCACTACAATGAGCAGTTCTTC. Translating it yields CASKEEHYNEQFF.

V and J are TRBV11-2 and TRBJ2-1; D unresolved. Looked up from germline, CDR1 is SGHAT and CDR2 is FQNNGV. V lost 3 bases and J 7 bases, leaving 4 bases between the germline ends. CDR3 length: 11 amino acids. CDR3 DNA: TGTGCCAGCAGCTTTTATAATGAGCAGTTCTTC. This gives the protein CASSFYNEQFF. Supplemented by reference TRBV11-2 and TRBJ2-1, the full variable domain reads EAGVAQSPRYKIIEKRQSVAFWCNPISGHATLYWYQQILGQGPKLLIQFQNNGVVDDSQLPKDRFSAERLKGVDSTLKIQPAKLEDSAVYLCASSFYNEQFFGPGTRLTVL.

This clone was detected only once. The V gene is TRBV28, the J gene TRBJ2-2, with TRBD1 matching over 7 bases. Germline CDR1 reads MDHEN; CDR2 reads SYDVKM. V shed 6 bases and J 7 bases; nucleotides not matched to a gene: 8. CDR3 length equals 14 residues. Written as DNA, the CDR3 is TGTGCCAGCAGCGGGACAGCAGGCAACGGGGAGCTGTTTTTT. It specifies CASSGTAGNGELFF.

The V and J genes are TRBV5-1 and TRBJ2-3, with 10 nucleotides matching TRBD1. V shed 5 bases and J 4 bases; nucleotides not matched to a gene: 1. The CDR3 totals 13 residues. Per the germline V gene, CDR1 is SGHRS and CDR2 is YFSETQ. Here the CDR3 DNA reads TGCGCCAGCAGTGGACAGGGGGCAGATACGCAGTATTTT. It encodes CASSGQGADTQYF. Combining the CDR3 with reference TRBV5-1 and TRBJ2-3 gives the whole variable domain KAGVTQTPRYLIKTRGQQVTLSCSPISGHRSVSWYQQTPGQGLQFLFEYFSETQRNKGNFPGRFSGRQFSNSRSEMNVSTLELGDSALYLCASSGQGADTQYFGPGTRLTVL.

The gene calls are TRBV20-1 and TRBJ2-7; 8 nucleotides line up with TRBD2. The CDR3 extends over 14 amino acids. J gave up 3 bases and V 3 bases, and 7 bases lay outside the gene matches. In germline, CDR1 is DFQATT, CDR2 SNEGSKA (reference sequence). In nucleotides, the CDR3 is TGCAGTGCTAGTATGGGCGGGAGGCTCTACGAGCAGTACTTC. It is translated as CSASMGGRLYEQYF.

This clone was detected a few times. The gene calls are TRBV7-9 and TRBJ2-3; 8 nucleotides agree with TRBD2. CDR3 length: 15 amino acids. CDR1 is SEHNR and CDR2 is FQNEAQ in the germline V gene (reference sequence). V gave up 5 bases and J gave up 3 bases; unmatched junction bases: 7. CDR3 amino acids: CASSQTSGRTDTQYF. The CDR3 DNA follows: TGTGCCAGCAGCCAAACTAGCGGCAGGACAGATACGCAGTATTTT.

This clone has only a few counts. The rearrangement joins TRBV19 to TRBJ1-5; 7 bases are shared with TRBD1. The germline CDR1 and CDR2 sequences are LNHDA and SQIVND (reference sequence). V was pared by 4 bases and J by 3 bases, with 3 bases of the junction left unmatched. This CDR3 region has 14 residues. DNA for the CDR3: TGTGCCAGTAGTAGGACAGGTCCCAATCAGCCCCAGCATTTT. It specifies CASSRTGPNQPQHF. The full variable domain, with the rest looked up from reference TRBV19 and TRBJ1-5, is DGGITQSPKYLFRKEGQNVTLSCEQNLNHDAMYWYRQDPGQGLRLIYYSQIVNDFQKGDIAEGYSVSREKKESFPLTVTSAQKNPTAFYLCASSRTGPNQPQHFGDGTRLSIL.

V and J are TRBV6-1 and TRBJ2-3; D not resolved. Germline assignment: CDR1 MNHNS and CDR2 SASEGT. CDR3 length: 15 residues. Trimming stripped 2 bases from V and 0 bases from J, with 9 bases between. The CDR3 DNA follows: TGTGCCAGCAGTGAACCCCCCGTTAGCACAGATACGCAGTATTTT. It codes for CASSEPPVSTDTQYF.

The chain couples TRBV6-6 to TRBJ1-1; D might be TRBD1 (6 bases). Trimming cost V 6 bases and J 11 bases, with 13 bases left between them. Germline CDR1 MNHNY, CDR2 SVGAGI (reference sequence). This CDR3 is 11 amino acids long. The DNA for the CDR3 is TGTGCCAGCAGGTGGGGGCAGGGGGCTTTCTTT. Amino acid sequence: CASRWGQGAFF.

The gene calls are TRBV29-1 and TRBJ2-2; D perhaps matches TRBD2 (6 bases). CDR3 length: 12 amino acids. V lost 4 bases to trimming and J lost 5 bases, with 8 bases between them. In germline, CDR1 is SQVTM, CDR2 ANQGSEA. CDR3 residues: CSVVRGTGELFF. For the CDR3, the DNA is TGCAGCGTTGTACGGGGGACCGGGGAGCTGTTTTTT.

The chain uses TRBV21-1 and TRBJ1-2. TRBV21-1 corresponds to a pseudogene. This CDR3 is built from 11 residues. The CDR3 spells CASKSDYGYTF. The CDR3 nucleotides read TGTGCCAGCAAGTCGGACTATGGCTACACCTTC.

The gene calls are TRBV5-1 and TRBJ1-4; 7 bases fit TRBD1. Germline V lookup: CDR1 SGHRS, CDR2 YFSETQ. This CDR3 has 15 residues. With V trimmed by 0 bases and J by 3 bases, 2 bases remained unmatched. CDR3 in DNA: TGCGCCAGCAGCTTGGACGGGACAGCTAATGAAAAACTGTTTTTT. Translation gives CASSLDGTANEKLFF.

The chain couples TRBV6-5 to TRBJ2-3; D gene uncertain. CDR3 length equals 15 residues. Germline V gene lookup returns CDR1 MNHEY and CDR2 SVGAGI. Trimming stripped 5 bases from V and 3 bases from J, with 15 bases between. CDR3 sequence (DNA): TGTGCCAGCAGTCCCATTAGTCGCCAAACAGATACGCAGTATTTT. This translates into CASSPISRQTDTQYF.

This chain links TRBV28 with TRBJ1-1; a weak D match, TRBD1 (6 bases). The CDR3 has 15 residues. CDR1 MDHEN and CDR2 SYDVKM come from the germline V gene. Deletions cut 3 bases from V and 2 bases from J, with 13 bases between. In DNA form, the CDR3 reads TGTGCCAGCAGTTTTATCAGGGGCTCCAACACTGAAGCTTTCTTT. This codes for CASSFIRGSNTEAFF.

The genes are TRBV5-1 and TRBJ2-1, with D perhaps TRBD2 (6 bases). The CDR3 totals 15 residues. Germline V gene sequence: CDR1 SGHRS, CDR2 YFSETQ. Trimming took off 3 bases at V and 2 bases at J, with 12 bases between the two ends. This CDR3 is CASSSAGLTYNEQFF. CDR3 in DNA: TGCGCCAGCAGCTCCGCGGGACTCACCTACAATGAGCAGTTCTTC.

This clone showed up just a few times. This chain links TRBV7-8 with TRBJ1-6; D gene uncertain. The CDR3 is 13 residues long. V was pared by 1 base and J by 7 bases, with 5 bases between. Germline V gives CDR1 SGHVS, CDR2 FQNEAQ. The CDR3 DNA follows: TGTGCCAGCAGCTTAGTCTACAATTCACCCCTCCACTTT. Translated: CASSLVYNSPLHF.

The J gene is TRBJ1-1, the V gene TRBV18; D might be TRBD1 (5 bases). V gave up 6 bases and J gave up 1 base, with 9 bases separating them. This CDR3 is built from 13 residues. Germline CDR1 and CDR2: KGHSH and LQKENI. CDR3 in amino acids: CASSDSRNTEAFF. Written as DNA, the CDR3 is TGTGCCAGCTCCGACAGCCGGAACACTGAAGCTTTCTTT.

The chain couples TRBV4-1 to TRBJ2-7; tentative D call: TRBD2 (5 bases). The CDR3 is 14 residues long. Deletions cut 1 base from V and 3 bases from J, with 10 bases between. Germline values: CDR1 MGHRA, CDR2 YSYEKL. In DNA, the CDR3 is TGCGCCAGCAGCCAAGGAAACGGGGACTACGAGCAGTACTTC. This sequence encodes CASSQGNGDYEQYF.